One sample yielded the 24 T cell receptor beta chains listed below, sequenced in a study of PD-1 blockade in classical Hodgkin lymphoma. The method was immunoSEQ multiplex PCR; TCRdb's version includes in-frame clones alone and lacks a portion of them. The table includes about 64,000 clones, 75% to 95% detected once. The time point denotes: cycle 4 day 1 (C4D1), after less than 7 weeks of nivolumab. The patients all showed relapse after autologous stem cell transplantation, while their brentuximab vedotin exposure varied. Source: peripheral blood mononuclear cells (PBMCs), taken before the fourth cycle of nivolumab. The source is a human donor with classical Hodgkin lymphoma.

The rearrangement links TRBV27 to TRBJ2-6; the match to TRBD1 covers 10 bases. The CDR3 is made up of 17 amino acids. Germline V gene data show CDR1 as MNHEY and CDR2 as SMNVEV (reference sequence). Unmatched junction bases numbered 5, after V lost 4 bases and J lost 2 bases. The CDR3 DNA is TGTGCCAGCAGTTCCCCGGGACAGGGGACTGGGGCCAACGTCCTGACTTTC. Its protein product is CASSSPGQGTGANVLTF.

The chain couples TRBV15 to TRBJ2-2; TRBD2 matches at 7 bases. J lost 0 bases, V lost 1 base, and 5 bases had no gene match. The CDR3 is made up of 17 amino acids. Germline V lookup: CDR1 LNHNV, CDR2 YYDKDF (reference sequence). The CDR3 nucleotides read TGTGCCACCAGCAGAGCCCTAGCGGCATCGAACACCGGGGAGCTGTTTTTT. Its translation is CATSRALAASNTGELFF.

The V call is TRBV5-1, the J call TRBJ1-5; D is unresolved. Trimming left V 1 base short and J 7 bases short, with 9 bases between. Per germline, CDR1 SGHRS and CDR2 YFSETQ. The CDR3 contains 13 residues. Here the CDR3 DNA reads TGCGCCAGCAGCTTGTCGGGAGAACAGCCCCAGCATTTT. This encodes CASSLSGEQPQHF.

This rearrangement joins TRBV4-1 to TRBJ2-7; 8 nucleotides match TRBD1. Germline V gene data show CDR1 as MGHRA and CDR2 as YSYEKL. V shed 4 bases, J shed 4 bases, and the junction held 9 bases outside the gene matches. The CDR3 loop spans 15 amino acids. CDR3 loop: CASSLDGQGIYEQYF. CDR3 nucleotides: TGCGCCAGCAGCCTCGACGGACAGGGAATATACGAGCAGTACTTC.

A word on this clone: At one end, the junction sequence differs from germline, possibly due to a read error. The CDR3 loop reads CASSLGFRAEPHF. The CDR3 DNA is TGTGCCAGCAGCTTGGGGTTCCGGGCCGAGCCCCACTTC. The rearrangement joins TRBV5-4 to TRBJ1-2; no clear D. The V gene's germline CDR1 is SGHNT and CDR2 YYREEE (reference sequence). There are 13 residues in the CDR3.

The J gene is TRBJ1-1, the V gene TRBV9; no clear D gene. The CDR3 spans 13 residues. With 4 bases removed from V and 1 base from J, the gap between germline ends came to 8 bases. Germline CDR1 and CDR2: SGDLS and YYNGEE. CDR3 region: CASSPVPNTEAFF. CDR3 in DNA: TGTGCCAGCAGCCCGGTACCGAACACTGAAGCTTTCTTT.

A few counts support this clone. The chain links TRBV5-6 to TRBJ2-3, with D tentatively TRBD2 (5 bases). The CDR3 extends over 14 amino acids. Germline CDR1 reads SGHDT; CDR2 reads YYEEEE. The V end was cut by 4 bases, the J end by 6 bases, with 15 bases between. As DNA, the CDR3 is TGTGCCAGCAGCCCGGACGGGGTCTGGGATACGCAGTATTTT. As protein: CASSPDGVWDTQYF. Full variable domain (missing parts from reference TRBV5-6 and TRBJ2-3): DAGVTQSPTHLIKTRGQQVTLRCSPKSGHDTVSWYQQALGQGPQFIFQYYEEEERQRGNFPDRFSGHQFPNYSSELNVNALLLGDSALYLCASSPDGVWDTQYFGPGTRLTVL.

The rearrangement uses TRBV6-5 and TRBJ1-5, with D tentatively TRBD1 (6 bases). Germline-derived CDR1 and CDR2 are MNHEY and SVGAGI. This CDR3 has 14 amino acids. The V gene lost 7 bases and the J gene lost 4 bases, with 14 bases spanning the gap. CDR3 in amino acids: CASKGGHKNQPQHF. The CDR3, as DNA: TGTGCCAGCAAAGGGGGGCATAAAAATCAGCCCCAGCATTTT.

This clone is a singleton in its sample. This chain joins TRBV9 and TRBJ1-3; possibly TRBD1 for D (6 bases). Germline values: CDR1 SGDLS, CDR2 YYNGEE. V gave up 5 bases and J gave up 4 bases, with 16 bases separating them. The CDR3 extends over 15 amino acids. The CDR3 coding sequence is TGTGCCAGCAGTGATACCCCAGGGGTCGGAAACACCATATATTTT. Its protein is CASSDTPGVGNTIYF.

This chain's CDR3 is CASSFKSWTGTYEQYF. Here the CDR3 DNA reads TGTGCCAGCAGCTTCAAATCTTGGACAGGAACCTACGAGCAGTACTTC. V usage is TRBV7-6 and J usage is TRBJ2-7; 7 bases line up with TRBD1. Looked up from germline, CDR1 is SGHVS and CDR2 is FNYEAQ. The CDR3 spans 16 residues. The V gene end was trimmed by 3 bases and the J gene end by 2 bases; junction bases not matched to a gene: 10. Together with reference TRBV7-6 and TRBJ2-7, the CDR3 gives the full variable domain: GAGVSQSPRYKVTKRGQDVALRCDPISGHVSLYWYRQALGQGPEFLTYFNYEAQQDKSGLPNDRFSAERPEGSISTLTIQRTEQRDSAMYRCASSFKSWTGTYEQYFGPGTRLTVT.

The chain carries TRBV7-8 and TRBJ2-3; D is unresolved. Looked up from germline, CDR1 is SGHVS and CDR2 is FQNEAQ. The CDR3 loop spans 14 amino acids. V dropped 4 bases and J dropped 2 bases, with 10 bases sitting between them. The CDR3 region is CASSSPPDTDTQYF. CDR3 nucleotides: TGTGCCAGCAGCTCGCCCCCAGACACAGATACGCAGTATTTT.

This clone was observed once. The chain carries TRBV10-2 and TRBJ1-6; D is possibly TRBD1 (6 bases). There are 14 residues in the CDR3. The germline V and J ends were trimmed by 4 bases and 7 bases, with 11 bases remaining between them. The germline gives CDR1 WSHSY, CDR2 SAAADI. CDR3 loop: CASSGGGTNSPLHF. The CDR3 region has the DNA TGCGCCAGCAGTGGGGGGGGCACGAATTCACCCCTCCACTTT.

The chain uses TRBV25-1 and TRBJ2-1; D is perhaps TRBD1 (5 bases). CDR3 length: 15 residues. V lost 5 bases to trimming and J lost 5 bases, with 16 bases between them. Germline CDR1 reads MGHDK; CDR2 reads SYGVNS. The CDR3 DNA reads TGTGCCAGCAGTCCCAGGGAAAGATTGGACAATGAGCAGTTCTTC. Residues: CASSPRERLDNEQFF. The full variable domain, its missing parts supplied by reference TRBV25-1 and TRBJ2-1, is EADIYQTPRYLVIGTGKKITLECSQTMGHDKMYWYQQDPGMELHLIHYSYGVNSTEKGDLSSESTVSRIRTEHFPLTLESARPSHTSQYLCASSPRERLDNEQFFGPGTRLTVL.

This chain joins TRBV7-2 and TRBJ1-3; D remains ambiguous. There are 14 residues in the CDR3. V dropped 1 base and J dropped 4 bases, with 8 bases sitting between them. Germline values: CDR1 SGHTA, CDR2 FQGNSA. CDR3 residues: CASSLVGVGNTIYF. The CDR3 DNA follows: TGTGCCAGCAGCTTAGTCGGGGTGGGAAACACCATATATTTT.

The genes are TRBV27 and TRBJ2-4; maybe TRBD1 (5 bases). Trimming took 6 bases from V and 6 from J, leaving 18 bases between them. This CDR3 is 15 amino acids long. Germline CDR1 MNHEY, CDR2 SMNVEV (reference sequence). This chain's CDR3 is CASSPHTDSLNIQYF. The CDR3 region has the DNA TGTGCCAGCAGCCCCCACACAGACAGCTTAAACATTCAGTACTTC.

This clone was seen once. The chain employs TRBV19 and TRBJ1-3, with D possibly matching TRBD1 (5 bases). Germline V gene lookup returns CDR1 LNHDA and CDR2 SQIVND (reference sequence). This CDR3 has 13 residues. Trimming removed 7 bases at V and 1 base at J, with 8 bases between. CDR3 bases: TGTGCCAGTACAGGGTCATCTGGAAACACCATATATTTT. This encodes CASTGSSGNTIYF. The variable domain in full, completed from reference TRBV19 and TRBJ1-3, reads DGGITQSPKYLFRKEGQNVTLSCEQNLNHDAMYWYRQDPGQGLRLIYYSQIVNDFQKGDIAEGYSVSREKKESFPLTVTSAQKNPTAFYLCASTGSSGNTIYFGEGSWLTVV.

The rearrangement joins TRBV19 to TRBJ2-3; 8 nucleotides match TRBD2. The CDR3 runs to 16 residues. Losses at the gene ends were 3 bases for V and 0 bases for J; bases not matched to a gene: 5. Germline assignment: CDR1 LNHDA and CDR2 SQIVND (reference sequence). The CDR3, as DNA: TGTGCCAGTAGTATGGGGACTAGGATAAGCACAGATACGCAGTATTTT. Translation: CASSMGTRISTDTQYF.

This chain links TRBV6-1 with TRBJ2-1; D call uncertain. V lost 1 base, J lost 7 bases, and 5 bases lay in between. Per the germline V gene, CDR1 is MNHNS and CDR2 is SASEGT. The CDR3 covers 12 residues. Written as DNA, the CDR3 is TGTGCCAGCAGTGAAGTGGGTAATGAGCAGTTCTTC. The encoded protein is CASSEVGNEQFF.

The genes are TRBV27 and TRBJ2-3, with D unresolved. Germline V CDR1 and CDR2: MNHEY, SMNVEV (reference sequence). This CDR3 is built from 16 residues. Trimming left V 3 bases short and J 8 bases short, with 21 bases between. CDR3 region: CASSFTLWNGFGTQYF. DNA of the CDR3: TGTGCCAGCAGTTTCACCCTTTGGAACGGGTTTGGTACGCAGTATTTT.

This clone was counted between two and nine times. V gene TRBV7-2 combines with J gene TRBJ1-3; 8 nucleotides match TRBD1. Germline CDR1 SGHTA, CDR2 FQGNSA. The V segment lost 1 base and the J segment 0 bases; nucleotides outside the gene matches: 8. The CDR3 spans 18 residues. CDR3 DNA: TGTGCCAGCAGCTTAGTGGGGACAGGTTTAGGCTCTGGAAACACCATATATTTT. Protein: CASSLVGTGLGSGNTIYF.

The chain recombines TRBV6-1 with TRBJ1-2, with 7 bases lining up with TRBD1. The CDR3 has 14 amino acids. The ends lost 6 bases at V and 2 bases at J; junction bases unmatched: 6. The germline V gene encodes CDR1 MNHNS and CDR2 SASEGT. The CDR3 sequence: CASRQGQLNYGYTF. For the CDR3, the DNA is TGTGCCAGCAGGCAGGGACAGTTAAACTATGGCTACACCTTC.

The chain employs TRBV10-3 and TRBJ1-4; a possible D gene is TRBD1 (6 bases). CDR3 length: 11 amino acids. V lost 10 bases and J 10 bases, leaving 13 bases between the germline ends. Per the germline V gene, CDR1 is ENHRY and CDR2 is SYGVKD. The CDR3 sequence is CASAEGGKLFF. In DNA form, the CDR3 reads TGTGCCAGCGCAGAGGGGGGAAAACTGTTTTTT.

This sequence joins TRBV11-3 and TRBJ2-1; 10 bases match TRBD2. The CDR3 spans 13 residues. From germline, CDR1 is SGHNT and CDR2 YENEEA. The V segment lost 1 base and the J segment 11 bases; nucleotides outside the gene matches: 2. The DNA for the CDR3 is TGTGCCAGCAGCTTAGGGACTAGCGGAAAGCAGTTCTTC. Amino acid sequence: CASSLGTSGKQFF. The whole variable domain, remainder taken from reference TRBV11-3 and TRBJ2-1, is EAGVVQSPRYKIIEKKQPVAFWCNPISGHNTLYWYLQNLGQGPELLIRYENEEAVDDSQLPKDRFSAERLKGVDSTLKIQPAELGDSAVYLCASSLGTSGKQFFGPGTRLTVL.

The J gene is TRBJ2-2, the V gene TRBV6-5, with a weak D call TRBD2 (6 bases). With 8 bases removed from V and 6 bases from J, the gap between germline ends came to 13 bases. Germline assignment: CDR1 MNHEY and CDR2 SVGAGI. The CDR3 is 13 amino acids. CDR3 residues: CASAGLIPGELFF. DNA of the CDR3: TGTGCCAGCGCGGGGCTTATCCCCGGGGAGCTGTTTTTT.